These 13 T cell receptor beta chains originate from one sample sequenced in a study of cytomegalovirus exposure and HLA in healthy donors. The repertoire was sequenced with immunoSEQ multiplex PCR; TCRdb's copy has only in-frame clones and lacks some. The sample lists almost 65,000 clones, roughly 91% occurring once. The sequenced material came from PBMCs. The receptors here all came from a woman younger than 35 in good health and CMV-seronegative.

The gene calls are TRBV19 and TRBJ2-5; 8 nucleotides align to TRBD1. The ends lost 7 bases at V and 4 bases at J; junction bases unmatched: 14. CDR1 and CDR2 from the germline V gene are LNHDA and SQIVND (reference sequence). The CDR3 is 16 amino acids. The DNA of the CDR3 is TGTGCCAGTAATAGTAACCGTGACAGGGGTGTAGAGACCCAGTACTTC. It translates to CASNSNRDRGVETQYF. The whole variable domain, filled in from reference TRBV19 and TRBJ2-5, reads DGGITQSPKYLFRKEGQNVTLSCEQNLNHDAMYWYRQDPGQGLRLIYYSQIVNDFQKGDIAEGYSVSREKKESFPLTVTSAQKNPTAFYLCASNSNRDRGVETQYFGPGTRLLVL.

The chain uses TRBV30 and TRBJ1-5; D is unresolved. CDR1 is GTSNPN and CDR2 is SVGIG in the germline V gene (reference sequence). With 0 bases removed from V and 6 bases from J, the gap between germline ends came to 12 bases. The CDR3 covers 14 residues. This CDR3 reads CAWSVRGKGQPQHF. CDR3 sequence (DNA): TGTGCCTGGAGTGTTCGGGGAAAGGGTCAGCCCCAGCATTTT. Based on the CDR3 plus reference TRBV30 and TRBJ1-5, the full variable domain is SQTIHQWPATLVQPVGSPLSLECTVEGTSNPNLYWYRQAAGRGLQLLFYSVGIGQISSEVPQNLSASRPQDRQFILSSKKLLLSDSGFYLCAWSVRGKGQPQHFGDGTRLSIL.

This clone was recorded only once. The chain joins TRBV5-1 to TRBJ2-7, with D perhaps matching TRBD2 (6 bases). V was cut by 4 bases and J by 4 bases, with 9 bases left in between. This CDR3 contains 12 residues. CDR1 is SGHRS and CDR2 is YFSETQ in the germline V gene. The CDR3 bases are TGCGCCAGCAGCCCCGGGGGTTACGAGCAGTACTTC. Translating it yields CASSPGGYEQYF.

V gene TRBV18 combines with J gene TRBJ2-7; 8 nucleotides agree with TRBD1. Germline CDR1 KGHSH, CDR2 LQKENI. This CDR3 spans 17 amino acids. With 6 bases clipped from V and 5 bases from J, the junction kept 18 bases outside the gene matches. The CDR3 spells CASSLSITGTGTNEQYF. The CDR3 DNA is TGTGCCAGCTCCCTTAGCATTACCGGGACAGGAACCAACGAGCAGTACTTC. The full variable domain, with the rest looked up from reference TRBV18 and TRBJ2-7, is NAGVMQNPRHLVRRRGQEARLRCSPMKGHSHVYWYRQLPEEGLKFMVYLQKENIIDESGMPKERFSAEFPKEGPSILRIQQVVRGDSAAYFCASSLSITGTGTNEQYFGPGTRLTVT.

The J gene is TRBJ2-7, the V gene TRBV10-2; 12 bases are shared with TRBD2. The CDR3 runs to 17 residues. V trimming: 8 bases; J trimming: 1 base; junction bases outside the gene matches: 12. CDR1 is WSHSY and CDR2 is SAAADI in the germline V gene. CDR3: CASARASGGVQSYEQYF. The CDR3, as DNA: TGCGCCAGCGCTCGCGCTAGCGGGGGGGTCCAGTCCTACGAGCAGTACTTC.

The rearrangement uses TRBV5-4 and TRBJ2-5; tentatively, D is TRBD2 (5 bases). Trimming removed 4 bases at V and 7 bases at J, with 14 bases between. The CDR3 extends over 13 amino acids. CDR1 and CDR2 from the germline V gene are SGHNT and YYREEE (reference sequence). The CDR3 region is CASSNDKAGTQYF. For the CDR3, the DNA is TGTGCCAGCAGCAATGACAAGGCGGGGACCCAGTACTTC. The full variable domain, rest sourced from reference TRBV5-4 and TRBJ2-5, is ETGVTQSPTHLIKTRGQQVTLRCSSQSGHNTVSWYQQALGQGPQFIFQYYREEENGRGNFPPRFSGLQFPNYSSELNVNALELDDSALYLCASSNDKAGTQYFGPGTRLLVL.

The V call is TRBV5-1, the J call TRBJ2-3; D remains unclear. Trimming pared 1 base from V and 0 bases from J, leaving 12 bases between. The CDR3 length is 16 residues. Germline-derived CDR1 and CDR2 are SGHRS and YFSETQ. The CDR3 is CASSLRTSRSTDTQYF. DNA for the CDR3: TGCGCCAGCAGCTTGAGAACCTCCAGGAGCACAGATACGCAGTATTTT. Looking up the rest from reference TRBV5-1 and TRBJ2-3 gives the full variable domain: KAGVTQTPRYLIKTRGQQVTLSCSPISGHRSVSWYQQTPGQGLQFLFEYFSETQRNKGNFPGRFSGRQFSNSRSEMNVSTLELGDSALYLCASSLRTSRSTDTQYFGPGTRLTVL.

The DNA for the CDR3 is TGTGCCAGCAGTCGTGGGACAGGGGCACACCACACCTTC. This encodes CASSRGTGAHHTF. The gene calls are TRBV6-5 and TRBJ1-2, with 10 bases matching TRBD1. The CDR3 has 13 residues. V was clipped by 5 bases and J by 12 bases; unmatched bases: 9. Looked up from germline, CDR1 is MNHEY and CDR2 is SVGAGI.

This chain connects TRBV7-2 to TRBJ2-2; tentatively, D is TRBD1 (6 bases). The germline V and J ends were trimmed by 0 bases and 4 bases, with 9 bases remaining between them. The germline V gene has CDR1 SGHTA and CDR2 FQGNSA. This CDR3 comprises 15 residues. CDR3 loop: CASSLAGAGTGELFF. CDR3 DNA sequence: TGTGCCAGCAGCTTAGCGGGGGCGGGCACCGGGGAGCTGTTTTTT.

V usage is TRBV19 and J usage is TRBJ1-2; 8 nucleotides align to TRBD1. J lost 5 bases, V lost 2 bases, and 4 bases had no gene match. This CDR3 contains 14 residues. Looked up from germline, CDR1 is LNHDA and CDR2 is SQIVND (reference sequence). The CDR3 region is CASSIMDREYGYTF. The CDR3 region has the DNA TGTGCCAGTAGTATAATGGACAGGGAGTATGGCTACACCTTC.

This chain links TRBV11-3 with TRBJ2-2, with D maybe TRBD2 (6 bases). Looked up from germline, CDR1 is SGHNT and CDR2 is YENEEA. The CDR3 runs to 14 residues. Trimming took 5 bases from V and 7 from J, leaving 14 bases between them. Written as DNA, the CDR3 is TGTGCCAGCAGCCCCCTCGGGAGTGGCGGGGAGCTGTTTTTT. Translation gives CASSPLGSGGELFF.

This clone was seen just once. The chain has TRBV6-5 and TRBJ2-3; maybe TRBD1 (6 bases). This CDR3 is built from 16 residues. CDR1 is MNHEY, CDR2 SVGAGI, per germline. Trimming took 4 bases from V and 2 from J, leaving 16 bases between them. CDR3 in amino acids: CASSSTGRFSTDTQYF. CDR3 DNA sequence: TGTGCCAGCAGTTCCACAGGGCGTTTCTCCACAGATACGCAGTATTTT.

The sample holds one count of this clone. The chain couples TRBV9 to TRBJ1-2; D is perhaps TRBD1 (6 bases). V was shortened by 0 bases and J by 4 bases, with 13 bases between the two germline ends. Germline CDR1 and CDR2: SGDLS and YYNGEE. The CDR3 covers 15 residues. CDR3 nucleotide sequence: TGTGCCAGCAGCGTAGCTCCGACAGGCACCTATGGCTACACCTTC. It specifies CASSVAPTGTYGYTF.